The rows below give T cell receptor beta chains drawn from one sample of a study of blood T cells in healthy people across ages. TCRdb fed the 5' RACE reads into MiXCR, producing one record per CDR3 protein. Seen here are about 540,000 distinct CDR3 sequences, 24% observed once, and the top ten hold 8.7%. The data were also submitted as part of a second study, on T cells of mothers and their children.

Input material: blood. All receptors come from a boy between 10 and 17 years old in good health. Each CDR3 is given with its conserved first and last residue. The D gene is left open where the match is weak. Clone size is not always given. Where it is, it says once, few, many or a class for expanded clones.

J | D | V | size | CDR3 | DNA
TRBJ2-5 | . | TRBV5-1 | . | CASSSDGKERETQYF | TGCGCCAGCAGCAGCGACGGAAAAGAAAGGGAGACCCAGTACTTC
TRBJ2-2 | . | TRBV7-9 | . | CASSLDGYTGELFF | TGTGCCAGCAGCTTAGACGGATACACCGGGGAGCTGTTTTTT
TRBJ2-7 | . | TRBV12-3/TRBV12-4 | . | CASTKDRTSYEQYF | TGTGCCAGCACCAAGGACAGAACCTCCTACGAGCAGTACTTC
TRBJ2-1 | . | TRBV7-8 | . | CASSLTKLAEEQFF | TGTGCCAGCAGCTTGACCAAATTAGCGGAAGAGCAGTTCTTC
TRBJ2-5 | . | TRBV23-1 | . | CASSQSLDMAQYF | TGCGCCAGCAGTCAATCGTTAGATATGGCCCAGTACTTC
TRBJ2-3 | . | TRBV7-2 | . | CASSLTRSDTQYF | TGTGCCAGCAGCTTGACTAGATCAGATACGCAGTATTTT
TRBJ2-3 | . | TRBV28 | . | CASSLSGVDTQYF | TGTGCCAGCAGTTTATCAGGGGTGGATACGCAGTATTTT
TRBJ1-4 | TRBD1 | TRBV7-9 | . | CASSLGGQAGEKLFF | TGTGCCAGCAGCTTAGGGGGACAGGCGGGCGAAAAACTGTTTTTT
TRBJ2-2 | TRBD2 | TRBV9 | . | CASSVAGGRTGELFF | TGTGCCAGCAGCGTAGCGGGGGGGCGGACCGGGGAGCTGTTTTTT
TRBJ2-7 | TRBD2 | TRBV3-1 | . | CASSQDLGGVSYEQYF | TGTGCCAGCAGCCAAGATCTTGGGGGGGTCTCCTACGAGCAGTACTTC
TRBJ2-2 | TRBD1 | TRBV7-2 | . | CASSWDRASGELFF | TGTGCCAGCAGCTGGGACAGGGCCTCCGGGGAGCTGTTTTTT
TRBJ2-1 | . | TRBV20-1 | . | CSPSAINNNEQFF | TGCAGTCCTAGCGCGATAAATAACAATGAGCAGTTCTTC
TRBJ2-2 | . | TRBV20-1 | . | CSARDRSPGAGGELFF | TGCAGTGCTAGAGATAGGTCCCCAGGGGCGGGCGGGGAGCTGTTTTTT
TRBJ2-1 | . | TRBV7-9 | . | CASSLGRASPYNEQFF | TGTGCCAGCAGCTTAGGCAGGGCCTCCCCCTACAATGAGCAGTTCTTC
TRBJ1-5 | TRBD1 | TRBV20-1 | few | CSARRAGGWNQPQHF | TGCAGTGCTAGAAGGGCAGGGGGATGGAATCAGCCCCAGCATTTT
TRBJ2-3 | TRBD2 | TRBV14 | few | CASSQELAGAYYTDTQYF | TGTGCCAGCAGCCAAGAACTAGCGGGAGCCTACTACACAGATACGCAGTATTTT
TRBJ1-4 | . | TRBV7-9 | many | CASSSTGTYEKLFF | TGTGCCAGCAGCTCTACCGGGACCTATGAAAAACTGTTTTTT
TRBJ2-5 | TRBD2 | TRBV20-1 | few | CSARKGTSPIETRYF | TGCAGTGCTAGAAAAGGGACTAGTCCCATTGAGACCCGGTACTTC
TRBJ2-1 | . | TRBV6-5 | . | CASSPSVTLYNEQFF | TGTGCCAGCAGTCCCAGTGTAACCCTCTACAATGAGCAGTTCTTC
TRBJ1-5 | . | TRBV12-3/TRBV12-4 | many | CASSQNRVRQPQHF | TGTGCCAGCAGCCAGAACAGGGTTCGGCAGCCCCAGCATTTT
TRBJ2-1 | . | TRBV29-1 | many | CSVERSDRGNEQFF | TGCAGCGTTGAAAGGTCAGATAGGGGAAATGAGCAGTTCTTC
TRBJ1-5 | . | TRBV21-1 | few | CASSRTGPGHQPQHF | TGTGCCAGCAGCAGGACAGGGCCCGGGCATCAGCCCCAGCATTTT
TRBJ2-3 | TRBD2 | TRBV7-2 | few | CASSLNSGGAPDTQYF | TGTGCCAGCAGCTTAAATAGCGGGGGGGCTCCCGATACGCAGTATTTT
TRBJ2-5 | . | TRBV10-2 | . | CASSVASGSTPFF | .
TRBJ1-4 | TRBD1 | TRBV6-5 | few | CASSYEGAQEKLFF | TGTGCCAGCAGTTACGAGGGGGCGCAGGAAAAACTGTTTTTT
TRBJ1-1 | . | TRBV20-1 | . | CSASNSTGLMNTEAFF | TGCAGTGCTAGCAATTCTACAGGGCTCATGAACACTGAAGCTTTCTTT
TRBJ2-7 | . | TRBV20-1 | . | CSARGSQELYEQYF | TGCAGTGCTAGAGGTTCGCAGGAGCTCTACGAGCAGTACTTC
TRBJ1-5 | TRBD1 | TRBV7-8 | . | CASTSGTGTNQPQHF | TGTGCCAGCACCTCTGGGACAGGGACTAATCAGCCCCAGCATTTT
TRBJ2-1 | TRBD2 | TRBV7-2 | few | CASRTSLENNEQFF | TGTGCCAGCAGGACTAGCTTGGAGAACAATGAGCAGTTCTTC
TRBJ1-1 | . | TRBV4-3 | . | CASSQDLGYENTEAFF | TGCGCCAGCAGCCAAGATCTCGGCTACGAGAACACTGAAGCTTTCTTT
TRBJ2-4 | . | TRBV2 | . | CATSEQGTDIQYF | TGTGCCACCAGTGAACAGGGCACAGACATTCAGTACTTC
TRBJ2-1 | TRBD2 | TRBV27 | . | CASTILAGGPNEQFF | TGTGCCAGCACCATACTAGCGGGGGGGCCCAATGAGCAGTTCTTC
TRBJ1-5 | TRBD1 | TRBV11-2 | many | CASSLGQLTGGGNQPQHF | TGTGCCAGCAGCTTAGGACAGTTGACAGGGGGCGGCAATCAGCCCCAGCATTTT
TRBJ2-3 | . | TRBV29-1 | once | CSVGWSQGTDTQYF | TGCAGCGTTGGGTGGTCCCAGGGAACAGATACGCAGTATTTT
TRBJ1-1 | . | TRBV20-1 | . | CSATGPNTEAFF | TGCAGTGCTACCGGGCCGAACACTGAAGCTTTCTTT
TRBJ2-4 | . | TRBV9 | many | CASSPDRDPIDIQYF | TGTGCCAGCAGCCCTGACCGAGACCCTATCGACATTCAGTACTTC
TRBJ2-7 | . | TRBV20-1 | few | CSARLDSEQYF | TGCAGTGCTAGACTTGACAGCGAGCAGTACTTC
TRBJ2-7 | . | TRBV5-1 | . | CASSPVSHREQYF | TGCGCCAGCAGCCCAGTTTCCCACCGCGAGCAGTACTTC
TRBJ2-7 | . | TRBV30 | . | CAWSRGGAYEQYF | TGTGCCTGGAGTAGGGGCGGAGCCTACGAGCAGTACTTC
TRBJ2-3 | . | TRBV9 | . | CASSSQESFPDTQYF | TGTGCCAGCAGCTCACAGGAAAGTTTTCCAGATACGCAGTATTTT
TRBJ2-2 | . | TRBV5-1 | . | CASSSSRPGEAELFF | TGCGCCAGCAGCTCATCTCGGCCGGGGGAGGCGGAGCTGTTTTTT
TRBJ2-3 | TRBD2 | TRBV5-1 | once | CASSKTSGAGTDTQYF | TGCGCCAGCAGCAAAACTAGCGGGGCGGGCACAGATACGCAGTATTTT
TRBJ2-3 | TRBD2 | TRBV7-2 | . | CASSLESSGNTQYF | TGTGCCAGCAGCTTAGAATCTAGCGGAAATACGCAGTATTTT
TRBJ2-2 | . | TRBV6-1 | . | CASPRSGVGPDTGELFF | TGTGCCAGCCCCCGTTCCGGTGTAGGGCCGGACACCGGGGAGCTGTTTTTT
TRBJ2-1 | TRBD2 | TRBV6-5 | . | CASSRGLAGFDEQFF | TGTGCCAGCAGCCGCGGACTAGCGGGTTTCGATGAGCAGTTCTTC
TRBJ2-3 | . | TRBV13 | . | CASSLGYGILPDTQYF | TGTGCCAGCAGCTTAGGCTACGGGATCCTCCCAGATACGCAGTATTTT
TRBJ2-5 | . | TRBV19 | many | CASSRGLNQETQYF | TGTGCCAGCAGTCGGGGACTGAACCAAGAGACCCAGTACTTC
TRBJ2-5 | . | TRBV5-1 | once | CASSPLGRRLLQETQYF | TGCGCCAGCAGCCCCCTGGGGAGACGTCTTCTTCAAGAGACCCAGTACTTC
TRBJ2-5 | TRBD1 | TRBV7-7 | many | CASSLATAGGTQYF | TGTGCTAGCAGCTTAGCGACGGCAGGGGGGACCCAGTACTTC
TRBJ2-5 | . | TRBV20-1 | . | CSATYRGPETQYF | TGCAGTGCTACGTATCGAGGGCCAGAGACCCAGTACTTC
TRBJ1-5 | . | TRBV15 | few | CAASIATEGGQPQHF | TGTGCCGCCAGCATCGCGACAGAGGGTGGTCAGCCCCAGCATTTT
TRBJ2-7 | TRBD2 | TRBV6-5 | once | CASTASGSSEQYF | TGTGCCAGCACTGCTAGCGGGAGTAGCGAGCAGTACTTC
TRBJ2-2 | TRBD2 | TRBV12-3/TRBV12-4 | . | CASLAWPGGTGELFF | TGTGCCAGCTTGGCCTGGCCGGGGGGGACCGGGGAGCTGTTTTTT